This entry features one T cell receptor beta chain sequence. The sample originates from a study of CD8+ T cells in alopecia areata. Specified treatment: oral pan-JAK inhibitor, 5-10 mg twice daily. Extracted from the samples, RNA was reverse transcribed into cDNA to serve as the sequencing template. Clones were sequenced by immunoSEQ multiplex PCR, and TCRdb holds only the in-frame ones, with some missing. Of hundreds of thousands of clones in the sample, about two fifths were seen once. The CDR3 extends over 13 amino acids. V dropped 5 bases and J dropped 1 base, with 8 bases sitting between them. Germline V gives CDR1 MGHRA, CDR2 YSYEKL.

The material sequenced was CD4+ T cells sorted from blood, taken at approximately week 30, from a patient treated with tofacitinib. This receptor was obtained from a human donor with alopecia areata. The chain employs TRBV4-1 and TRBJ1-1; D uncertain. CDR3 region: CASSYDQNTEAFF. CDR3 coding DNA: TGCGCCAGCAGCTACGACCAGAACACTGAAGCTTTCTTT.